The entry that follows covers one TCR beta chain sequence. The antigen it recognizes is unknown. Base qualities were left out, and no much larger clone turns up one base away. This sample is part of a study of cytomegalovirus exposure and HLA in healthy donors (TCRdb year 2017). For the wider study: A later analysis indicated that the 95 to 150 validation repertoires were generated on the platform also employed for the 666 repertoires of the first cohort. The study aimed to test whether cataloging public T cell receptors could reveal signatures of past pathogen exposure. In addition to the first cohort of 666 subjects, a separate validation cohort of 130 or so different subjects was used. To predict cytomegalovirus infection status, the study brought together high-throughput TCR immunosequencing, statistical association of individual TCRs with disease status, and machine learning. Results and caveats for the whole study, not just this receptor: A few of the identified cytomegalovirus-associated TCR beta chains were confirmed in vitro to be specific for cytomegalovirus antigens. Across donors, most TCR sequences were observed very rarely, whereas some public TCRs were present in many individuals. The authors suggested that the approach could potentially be extended to other disease states and immunological phenotypes. In both the original and validation cohorts, the classifier was reported to diagnose cytomegalovirus status with high specificity and sensitivity. Subsequent analysis determined that TCRs grouped into clusters in the first cohort also showed a tendency toward co-occurrence across the approximately 110 validation repertoires, and roughly 95% of cluster scores exceeded 0. A later analysis lacked HLA typing for the validation cohort, so it scored co-occurrence in that cohort across all 130 or so repertoires. The study listed 150 to 200 TCR beta chains as associated with cytomegalovirus.

Preparation of the library involved the immunoSEQ multiplex PCR assay. The study's own analysis went as follows. A statistical classification framework was developed to diagnose cytomegalovirus status using the catalog of TCR beta chain sequences. TCRdb carries this immuneACCESS record with in-frame sequences only. Its versions omit some clonotypes, under half of them owing to an unresolved V gene in the studies checked, with the rest unexplained. V, J and clone size are taken as reported in that table, and D and trimming were inferred from the DNA itself. This sample has about 150,000 clones in its table, and around nine tenths of those were observed once. Of the sample, around 3.2% falls within the top ten clones. The donors were included in the validation cohort of 90 to 150 subjects, a group kept apart from the approximately 700-subject first cohort. The sample consisted of PBMCs. The source of this sequence is a woman younger than 30 in good health and CMV-seropositive.

The CDR3 has the sequence CASSEASLVETQYF. The DNA sequence is TGTGCCAGCAGTGAAGCTTCTCTTGTGGAGACCCAGTACTTC. This receptor chain uses TRBV6-1 and TRBJ2-5; the D gene is not confidently resolved. CDR1 and CDR2 were assigned from the germline V gene as MNHNS and SASEGT. At the junction V is shortened by 0 bases and J by 5 bases, with 10 bases in between. The CDR3, from cysteine to phenylalanine, totals 14 residues. Only CDR3 DNA remains: 42 bases, in frame from the first base.